The source of this TCR beta chain is a study of OX40 agonist ivuxolimab in advanced cancers. Looking at the study overall: The study gave patients intravenous ivuxolimab at 0.01 to 10 mg/kg every 2 weeks. The group had a mean age of around 60 years, ranged from 23 to 79, and was roughly 80% male. The study's findings and limits: Some of the lowest clonal expansion was seen in partial responders at 0.1-3.0 mg/kg.

Sequenced by immunoSEQ multiplex PCR; TCRdb stores in-frame clones only, minus some. This table has roughly 21,000 clones, around 87% appearing once. Comments on this clone: Its antigen is not identified.

The sequenced sample was CD4+ or CD8+ T cells sorted from blood, obtained in a trial of the OX40 agonist ivuxolimab. The sequence came from an adult with an advanced solid tumor such as melanoma, head and neck, liver or kidney cancer.

The CDR3 here is CSATGQGFYEQYF. The CDR3 DNA sequence: TGCAGCGCCACGGGACAGGGGTTCTACGAGCAGTACTTC. The rearrangement uses TRBV29-1 and TRBJ2-7, with 10 bases identical to TRBD1. Germline-derived CDR1 and CDR2 are SQVTM and ANQGSEA. The V gene end was trimmed by 7 bases and the J gene end by 3 bases; junction bases not matched to a gene: 6. The CDR3 consists of 13 residues.